The 6 T cell receptor beta chains below come from one sample, sequenced in a study of T cells in Graves' hyperthyroidism and ophthalmopathy. RNA transcripts yielded amplified TCR beta CDR3 regions. First-round RT-PCR targeting the TCR CDR3 was performed with the HTBI primer set. MiXCR was run by TCRdb on the multiplex PCR reads, yielding one entry per CDR3 protein. The table has 550,000 to 800,000 distinct CDR3 sequences, approximately 15% seen once. The sequenced sample consisted of blood. All receptors come from a middle-aged man with Graves' hyperthyroidism.

Of note for this clonotype: This may stem from a read error, because a much larger clone lies one nucleotide away. The CDR3 reads CATSDRPGDGQFF. CDR3 nucleotide sequence: TGTGCCACCAGTGATCGTCCAGGCGATGGGCAGTTCTTC. This rearrangement joins TRBV24-1 to TRBJ2-1; D ambiguous. This CDR3 has 13 amino acids. V gave up 3 bases and J gave up 12 bases, with 14 bases separating them. The germline gives CDR1 KGHDR, CDR2 SFDVKD.

The CDR3 DNA reads as TGTGCCAGCAGTTTAACATGTGGAAACACCATATATTTT. As protein: CASSLTCGNTIYF. The J gene is TRBJ1-3, the V gene TRBV12-3 or TRBV12-4; D is unclear. CDR3 size: 13 residues. V was pared by 2 bases and J by 3 bases, with 5 bases between.

This clonotype was recorded a few times. The rearrangement joins TRBV25-1 to TRBJ2-7, with 11 bases matching TRBD2. Looked up from germline, CDR1 is MGHDK and CDR2 is SYGVNS. The V segment lost 2 bases and the J segment 6 bases; nucleotides outside the gene matches: 6. The CDR3 covers 15 residues. This chain's CDR3 is CASSELALAGVEQYF. In DNA, the CDR3 is TGTGCCAGCAGTGAACTTGCACTAGCGGGAGTCGAGCAGTACTTC.

The chain has TRBV7-9 and TRBJ2-2; TRBD1 is a possible D gene (6 bases). Trimming shortened V by 3 bases and J by 2 bases, and 16 bases separated the two germline ends. The CDR3 loop spans 17 amino acids. CDR1 and CDR2 (germline): SEHNR, FQNEAQ (reference sequence). The CDR3 is CASSFEDRAFNTGELFF. CDR3 DNA sequence: TGTGCCAGCAGCTTTGAGGACAGAGCATTTAACACCGGGGAGCTGTTTTTT.

The table lists this clonotype with many counts. This sequence joins TRBV12-3 or TRBV12-4 and TRBJ2-1; TRBD2 matches at 9 bases. The CDR3 contains 15 residues. V shed 4 bases and J 2 bases; nucleotides not matched to a gene: 3. CDR3: CASSYLAGTYNEQFF. The CDR3, as DNA: TGTGCCAGCAGTTATCTAGCGGGGACCTACAATGAGCAGTTCTTC.

The chain combines TRBV9 with TRBJ2-2; perhaps D is TRBD1 or TRBD2 (5 bases each). The V and J ends lost 3 bases and 4 bases respectively, with 7 bases between them. The germline V gene has CDR1 SGDLS and CDR2 YYNGEE. CDR3 length: 13 residues. The CDR3, as DNA: TGTGCCAGCAGCGCAGGGAGCACCGGGGAGCTGTTTTTT. Translation: CASSAGSTGELFF.